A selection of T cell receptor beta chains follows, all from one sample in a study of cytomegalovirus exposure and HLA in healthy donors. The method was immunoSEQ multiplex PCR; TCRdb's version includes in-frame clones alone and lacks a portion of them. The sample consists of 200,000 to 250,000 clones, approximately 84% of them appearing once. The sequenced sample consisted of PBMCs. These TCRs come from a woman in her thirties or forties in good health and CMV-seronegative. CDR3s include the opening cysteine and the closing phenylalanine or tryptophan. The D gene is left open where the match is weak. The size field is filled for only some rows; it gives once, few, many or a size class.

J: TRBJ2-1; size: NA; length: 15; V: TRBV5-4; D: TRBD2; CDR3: CASSVTSGGAQEQFF; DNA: TGTGCCAGCAGCGTGACTAGCGGGGGGGCCCAAGAGCAGTTCTTC
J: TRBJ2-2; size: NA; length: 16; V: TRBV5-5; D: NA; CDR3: CASSLAASTYTGELFF; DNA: TGTGCCAGCAGCTTGGCGGCTAGCACTTACACCGGGGAGCTGTTTTTT
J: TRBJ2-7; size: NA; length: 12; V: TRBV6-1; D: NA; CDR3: CASIEGTYEQYF; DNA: TGTGCCAGCATCGAGGGTACCTACGAGCAGTACTTC
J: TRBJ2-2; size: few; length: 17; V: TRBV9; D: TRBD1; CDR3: CASSVAPGQPNTGELFF; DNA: TGTGCCAGCAGCGTAGCCCCGGGACAGCCGAACACCGGGGAGCTGTTTTTT
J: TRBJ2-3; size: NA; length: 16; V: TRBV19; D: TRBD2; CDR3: CASSMRTSGDVDTQYF; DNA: TGTGCCAGTAGTATGAGGACTAGCGGGGATGTAGATACGCAGTATTTT
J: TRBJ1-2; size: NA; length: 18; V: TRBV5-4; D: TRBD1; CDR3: CASSPPDRHSWGNYGYTF; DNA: TGTGCCAGCAGCCCGCCGGACAGGCATTCGTGGGGTAACTATGGCTACACCTTC
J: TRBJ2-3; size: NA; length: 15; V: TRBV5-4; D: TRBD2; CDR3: CASSLKRGPTDTQYF; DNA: TGTGCCAGCAGCTTGAAGCGGGGGCCAACAGATACGCAGTATTTT
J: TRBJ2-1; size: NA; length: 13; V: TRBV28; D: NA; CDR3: CASSLGLGWSSFF; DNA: TGTGCCAGCAGTTTAGGTTTAGGCTGGAGCTCGTTCTTC
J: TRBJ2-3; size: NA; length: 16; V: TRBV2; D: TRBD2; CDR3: CASRLAGGSFTDTQYF; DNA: TGTGCCAGCCGACTAGCGGGGGGCTCATTCACAGATACGCAGTATTTT
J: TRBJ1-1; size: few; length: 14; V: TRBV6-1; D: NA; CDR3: CASSGFRDHTEAFF; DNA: TGTGCCAGCTCCGGTTTCAGGGATCACACTGAAGCTTTCTTT
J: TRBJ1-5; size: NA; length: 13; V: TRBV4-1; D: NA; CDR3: CASSQGRTEPQHF; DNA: TGCGCCAGCAGCCAAGGGAGAACGGAGCCCCAGCATTTT
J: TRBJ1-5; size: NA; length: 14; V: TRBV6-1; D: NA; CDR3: CASRIGPRNQPQHF; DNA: TGTGCCAGCAGGATTGGCCCACGCAATCAGCCCCAGCATTTT
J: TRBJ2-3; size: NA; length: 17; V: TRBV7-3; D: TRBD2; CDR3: CASSLSGTSGITDTQYF; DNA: TGTGCCAGCAGCTTATCCGGGACTAGTGGGATCACAGATACGCAGTATTTT
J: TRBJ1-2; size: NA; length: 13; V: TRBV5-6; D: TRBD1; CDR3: CASSPRDRRGYTF; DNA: TGTGCCAGCAGCCCTCGGGACAGACGGGGCTACACCTTC
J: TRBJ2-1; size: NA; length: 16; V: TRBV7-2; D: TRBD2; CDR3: CASRLAGGSRYGVQFF; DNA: TGTGCCAGCAGACTTGCGGGGGGGAGTCGCTACGGGGTGCAGTTCTTC
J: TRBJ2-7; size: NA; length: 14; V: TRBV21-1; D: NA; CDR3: CASTPGTRSYEQYF; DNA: TGTGCCAGCACCCCCGGGACTCGGAGCTACGAGCAGTACTTC
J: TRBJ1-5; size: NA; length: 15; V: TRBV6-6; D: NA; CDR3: CASSYEARGHQPQHF; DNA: TGTGCCAGCAGTTACGAAGCAAGAGGGCATCAGCCCCAGCATTTT
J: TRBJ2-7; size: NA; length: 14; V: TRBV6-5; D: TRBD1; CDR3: CASSRPGQLYEQYF; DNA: TGTGCCAGCAGTCGGCCGGGACAGCTTTACGAGCAGTACTTC
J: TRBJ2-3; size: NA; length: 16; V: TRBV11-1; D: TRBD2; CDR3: CASSLASGRVPDTQYF; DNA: TGTGCCAGCAGCTTAGCCTCGGGGAGGGTTCCAGATACGCAGTATTTT
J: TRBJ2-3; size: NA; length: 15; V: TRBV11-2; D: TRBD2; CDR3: CASSFSAPGGATQYF; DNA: TGTGCCAGCAGCTTTAGTGCACCGGGAGGAGCTACGCAGTATTTT
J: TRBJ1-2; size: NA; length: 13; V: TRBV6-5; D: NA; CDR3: CASSGNRGRRHTF; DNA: TGTGCCAGCAGTGGGAATCGCGGGCGGCGGCACACCTTC
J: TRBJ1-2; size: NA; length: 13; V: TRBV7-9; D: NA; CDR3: CASSSLKEISYTF; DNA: TGTGCCAGCAGCTCCCTCAAGGAGATTAGCTACACCTTC
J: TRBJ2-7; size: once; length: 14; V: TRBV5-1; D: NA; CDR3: CASSFLSSSYEQYF; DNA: TGCGCCAGCAGCTTCTTAAGTTCCAGCTACGAGCAGTACTTC
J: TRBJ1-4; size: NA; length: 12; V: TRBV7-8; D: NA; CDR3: CASSLGNEKLFF; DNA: TGTGCCAGCAGCTTGGGCAATGAAAAACTGTTTTTT